These 14 T cell receptor beta chains were sequenced from one sample in a study of metastatic and nonmetastatic thyroid tumors. Using MiXCR, TCRdb re-called clones from the PCR reads. Altogether more than 20,000 clones are present, 10% to 15% being singletons, with the ten largest covering roughly 5%. No patient received treatment before thyroid surgery. Source material: blood. These receptors were taken from a female donor with papillary thyroid cancer or a benign thyroid nodule (not recorded which). Some clones in this sample may be carry-over from other donors' samples.

This clone was picked up many times. This chain joins TRBV27 and TRBJ2-2; 7 bases are a match to TRBD1. J gave up 7 bases and V 2 bases, and 16 bases lay outside the gene matches. The CDR3 spans 18 residues. Germline assignment: CDR1 MNHEY and CDR2 SMNVEV (reference sequence). The CDR3 DNA sequence: TGTGCCAGCAGTTTAAGGTCCCAGGGGGTGGAAATAGGCGGGGAGCTGTTTTTT. This gives the protein CASSLRSQGVEIGGELFF.

This clone appeared a few times. At one of its ends the junction is not consistent with the germline gene, which may arise from a read error. This rearrangement joins TRBV7-9 to TRBJ2-6; D remains ambiguous. In germline, CDR1 is SEHNR, CDR2 FQNEAQ (reference sequence). This CDR3 is built from 12 residues. The CDR3: CASSGGVNVQTF. CDR3 nucleotide sequence: TGTGCCAGCAGTGGCGGTGTCAACGTCCAGACTTTC. Based on the CDR3 plus reference TRBV7-9 and TRBJ2-6, the full variable domain is DTGVSQNPRHKITKRGQNVTFRCDPISEHNRLYWYRQTLGQGPEFLTYFQNEAQLEKSRLLSDRFSAERPKGSFSTLEIQRTEQGDSAMYLCASSGGVNVQTFGAGSRLTVL.

This clone was counted at least ten times. This sample also contains other DNA sequences that code for the same CDR3. J is TRBJ2-2 and V is TRBV12-3 or TRBV12-4; weak D call: TRBD2 (6 bases). CDR3 length equals 12 residues. Trimming took 3 bases from V and 11 from J, leaving 10 bases between them. CDR3 coding DNA: TGTGCCAGCAGTTTGGGAGGTTTAGAGCTGTTTTTT. Protein sequence: CASSLGGLELFF.

This rearrangement joins TRBV11-3 to TRBJ2-1; D gene unclear. CDR1 and CDR2 from the germline V gene are SGHNT and YENEEA. This CDR3 is 12 amino acids long. Trimming took 2 bases from V and 8 from J, leaving 7 bases between them. The DNA for the CDR3 is TGTGCCAGCAGCTTAATCGAGGATGAGCAGTTCTTC. As protein: CASSLIEDEQFF.

This clone was observed at least ten times. The chain combines TRBV4-1 with TRBJ2-1, with 7 bases lining up with TRBD2. Unmatched junction bases numbered 5, after V lost 4 bases and J lost 2 bases. CDR3 length: 15 residues. Germline V gene lookup returns CDR1 MGHRA and CDR2 YSYEKL. CDR3 DNA sequence: TGCGCCAGCAGCCGCAGCGGGGAGGCCTACAATGAGCAGTTCTTC. This encodes CASSRSGEAYNEQFF.

CDR3 DNA: TGTGCCAGCAGTTTCGCCGACTTTAATGAGCAGTTCTTC. Residues: CASSFADFNEQFF. This chain connects TRBV12-3 or TRBV12-4 to TRBJ2-1; D is undetermined. V gave up 3 bases and J gave up 7 bases, with 10 bases separating them. This CDR3 is 13 amino acids long.

This clone was counted a few times. Other DNA sequences from this sample encode an identical CDR3 as well. This chain uses TRBV27 with TRBJ2-2; perhaps D is TRBD1 or TRBD2 (5 bases each). Germline lookup yields CDR1 MNHEY and CDR2 SMNVEV (reference sequence). Trimming took off 6 bases at V and 8 bases at J, with 22 bases between the two ends. This CDR3 contains 16 residues. CDR3 DNA: TGTGCCAGCAGCCTCGGGGCGAATTTGGCAACAGGGGAGCTGTTTTTT. Its protein product is CASSLGANLATGELFF.

This clone showed up many times. This sequence joins TRBV2 and TRBJ1-1, with TRBD1 matching 8 bases. The CDR3 totals 19 residues. Trimming at V came to 2 bases and at J to 2 bases, leaving 16 bases not matched to a gene. The germline V gene encodes CDR1 SNHLY and CDR2 FYNNEI. The CDR3 nucleotides are TGTGCCAGCAGTGAAACATCGGGCTGGCAGGGGGCCGATAACACTGAAGCTTTCTTT. Residues: CASSETSGWQGADNTEAFF.

This clone has at least ten counts. The V gene is TRBV6-2 or TRBV6-3, the J gene TRBJ2-5; D might be TRBD1 (5 bases). Germline CDR1 MNHEY, CDR2 SVGEGT. This CDR3 is built from 15 residues. V gave up 1 base and J gave up 4 bases, with 13 bases separating them. As DNA, the CDR3 is TGTGCCAGCAGTTACTGGGGCGCCGGGCGAGAGACCCAGTACTTC. It encodes CASSYWGAGRETQYF.

Details on this clone: This may stem from a read error, because a much larger clone lies one nucleotide away. Other nucleotide sequences from this sample produce the same CDR3. The gene calls are TRBV9 and TRBJ1-3; D might be TRBD1 (5 bases). This CDR3 is built from 14 residues. From germline, CDR1 is SGDLS and CDR2 YYNGEE. Trimming shortened V by 4 bases and J by 4 bases, and 12 bases separated the two germline ends. Written as DNA, the CDR3 is TGTGCCAGCAGCCCAGGGACGGGAGGAAACACCATATATTTT. This encodes CASSPGTGGNTIYF.

This clone was observed many times. The rearrangement joins TRBV9 to TRBJ2-1; D possibly corresponds to TRBD2 (7 bases). The CDR3 totals 17 residues. The V gene lost 0 bases and the J gene lost 4 bases, with 17 bases spanning the gap. Germline CDR1 reads SGDLS; CDR2 reads YYNGEE. The CDR3 spells CASSVESGASGYNEQFF. The DNA of the CDR3 is TGTGCCAGCAGCGTAGAGTCAGGGGCTAGCGGTTACAATGAGCAGTTCTTC.

This clone was picked up many times. V gene TRBV6-1 combines with J gene TRBJ1-4; no reliable D call. CDR1 MNHNS and CDR2 SASEGT come from the germline V gene. This CDR3 is built from 15 residues. Trimming removed 8 bases at V and 0 bases at J, with 13 bases between. The CDR3 bases are TGTGCCAGCGCCACCTACAGTGCAACTAATGAAAAACTGTTTTTT. This encodes CASATYSATNEKLFF.

This clone was observed at least ten times. This CDR3 is CASSYSKDGAYEQYF. CDR3 sequence (DNA): TGTGCCAGCAGTTACTCGAAGGACGGAGCCTACGAGCAGTACTTC. This rearrangement joins TRBV6-2 or TRBV6-3 to TRBJ2-7; D gene uncertain. This CDR3 has 15 amino acids. Per the germline V gene, CDR1 is MNHEY and CDR2 is SVGEGT. V was clipped by 0 bases and J by 2 bases, with 11 bases between them.

This clone occurred many times. DNA for the CDR3: TGTGCCAGCTCGGGGACAGGGGGCTTTTTGCATTTT. This codes for CASSGTGGFLHF. The chain links TRBV2 to TRBJ1-5; 12 positions match TRBD1. J gave up 15 bases and V 8 bases, and 8 bases lay outside the gene matches. The CDR3 loop spans 12 amino acids. The V gene's germline CDR1 is SNHLY and CDR2 FYNNEI.